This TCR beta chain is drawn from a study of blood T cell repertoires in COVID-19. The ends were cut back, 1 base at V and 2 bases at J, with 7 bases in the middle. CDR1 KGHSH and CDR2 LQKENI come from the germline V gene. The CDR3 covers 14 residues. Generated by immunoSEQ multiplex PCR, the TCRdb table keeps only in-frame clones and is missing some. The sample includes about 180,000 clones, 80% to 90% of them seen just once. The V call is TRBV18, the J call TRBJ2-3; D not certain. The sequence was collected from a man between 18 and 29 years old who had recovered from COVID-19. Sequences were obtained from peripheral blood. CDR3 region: CASSPREFTDTQYF. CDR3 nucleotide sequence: TGTGCCAGCTCACCACGCGAATTCACAGATACGCAGTATTTT.